This T cell receptor (beta chain) was obtained from a study of cytomegalovirus exposure and HLA in healthy donors. The PCR ran on 60 Vbeta and 13 Jbeta primers. Assay: immunoSEQ multiplex PCR; the TCRdb copy retains only in-frame clones and omits some. The sample contains approximately 180,000 clones, 77% of which appear only once. This CDR3 spans 14 amino acids. V was clipped by 6 bases and J by 2 bases, with 12 bases between them. Germline assignment: CDR1 MNHNS and CDR2 SASEGT. As regards this clone: What it binds is unknown.

Whole-study results and caveats: Per published reports, the classifier diagnosed cytomegalovirus status with high specificity and sensitivity.

The chain combines TRBV6-1 with TRBJ2-3, with D perhaps matching TRBD1 (5 bases). The specimen sequenced was PBMCs. The clonotype originates from a woman in her 30s in good health and CMV-seropositive. The CDR3 DNA sequence: TGTGCCAGCAGCGGCAGGGCGTACACAGATACGCAGTATTTT. The encoded protein is CASSGRAYTDTQYF.